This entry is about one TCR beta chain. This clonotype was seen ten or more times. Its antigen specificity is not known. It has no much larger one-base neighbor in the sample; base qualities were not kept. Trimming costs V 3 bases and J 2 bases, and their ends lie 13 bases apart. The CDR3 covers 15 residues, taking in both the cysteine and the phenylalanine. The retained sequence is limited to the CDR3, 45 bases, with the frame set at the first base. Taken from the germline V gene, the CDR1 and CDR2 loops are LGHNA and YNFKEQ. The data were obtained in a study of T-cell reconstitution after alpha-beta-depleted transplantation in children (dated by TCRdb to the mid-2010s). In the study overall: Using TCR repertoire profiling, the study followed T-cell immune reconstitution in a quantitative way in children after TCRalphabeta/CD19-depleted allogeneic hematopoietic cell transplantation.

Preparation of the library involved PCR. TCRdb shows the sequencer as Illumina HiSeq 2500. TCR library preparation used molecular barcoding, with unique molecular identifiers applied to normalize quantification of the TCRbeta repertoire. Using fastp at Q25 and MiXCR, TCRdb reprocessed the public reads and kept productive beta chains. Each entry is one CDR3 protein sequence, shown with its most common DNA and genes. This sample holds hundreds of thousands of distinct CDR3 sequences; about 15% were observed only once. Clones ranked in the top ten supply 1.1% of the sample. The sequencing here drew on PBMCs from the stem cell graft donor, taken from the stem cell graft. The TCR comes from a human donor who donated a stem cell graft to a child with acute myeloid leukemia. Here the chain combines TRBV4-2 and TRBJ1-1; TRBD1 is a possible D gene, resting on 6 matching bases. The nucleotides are TGTGCCAGCAGCCACCGAGGACAGACAAACACTGAAGCTTTCTTT. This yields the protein CASSHRGQTNTEAFF.